Given below is one TCR beta chain in context. This sample stems from a study of CD8 T cells in ankylosing spondylitis. CDR1 is DFQATT, CDR2 SNEGSKA, per germline (reference sequence). The CDR3 loop spans 15 amino acids. V dropped 0 bases and J dropped 5; count of bases not matched to a gene: 9. TCRdb used MiXCR to reprocess the 5' RACE reads, holding one entry per CDR3 protein. The sample has 250,000 or so distinct CDR3 sequences, about 24% seen once. V and J are TRBV20-1 and TRBJ2-5; TRBD1 agrees at 7 bases. This receptor was taken from a male donor with ankylosing spondylitis or in good health (not recorded which). The sequenced sample consisted of blood, either unsorted or a sorted T cell fraction (not recorded which). The CDR3 region has the DNA TGCAGTGCTAGAGAGGGCGCAGGGGGTAGCGAGACCCAGTACTTC. It codes for CSAREGAGGSETQYF.